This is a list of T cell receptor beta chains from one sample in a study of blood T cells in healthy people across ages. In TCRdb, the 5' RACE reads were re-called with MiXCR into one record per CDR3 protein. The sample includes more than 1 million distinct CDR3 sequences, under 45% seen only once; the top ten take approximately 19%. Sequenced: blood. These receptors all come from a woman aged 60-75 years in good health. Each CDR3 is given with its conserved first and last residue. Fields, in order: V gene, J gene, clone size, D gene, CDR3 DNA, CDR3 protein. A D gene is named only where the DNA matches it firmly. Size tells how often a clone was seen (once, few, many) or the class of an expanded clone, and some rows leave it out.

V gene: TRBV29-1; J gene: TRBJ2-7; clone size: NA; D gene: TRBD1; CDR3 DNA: TGCAGCGTTGTTCCAGCGACAGGGGGCAACGAGCAGTACTTC; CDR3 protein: CSVVPATGGNEQYF
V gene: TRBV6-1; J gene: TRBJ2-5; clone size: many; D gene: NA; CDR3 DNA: TGTGCCAGCAGTGAAGAACACAGGGTTAGGTTCACGGAGACCCAGTACTTC; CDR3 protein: CASSEEHRVRFTETQYF
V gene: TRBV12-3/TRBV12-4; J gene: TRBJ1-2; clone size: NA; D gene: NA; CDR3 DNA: TGTGCCAGCAGTTCAGCCGGGACAAGGGGCTACACCTTC; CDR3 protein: CASSSAGTRGYTF
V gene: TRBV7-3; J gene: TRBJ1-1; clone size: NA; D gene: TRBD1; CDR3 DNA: TGTGCCAGCAGCTTAATTTCGGGACAGGGGCGCACTGAAGCTTTCTTT; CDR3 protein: CASSLISGQGRTEAFF
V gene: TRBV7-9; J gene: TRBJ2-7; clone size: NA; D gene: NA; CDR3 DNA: TGTGCCAGCAGCTTAGGGAGGACATTCTACGAGCAGTACTTC; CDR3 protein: CASSLGRTFYEQYF
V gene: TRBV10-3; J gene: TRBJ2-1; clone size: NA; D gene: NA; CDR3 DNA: TGTGCCATTGCGCCCTGGGACAATGAGCAGTTCTTC; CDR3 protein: CAIAPWDNEQFF
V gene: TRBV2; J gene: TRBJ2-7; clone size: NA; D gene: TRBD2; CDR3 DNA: TGTGCCAGCAGCGGGGGGACTTTGAGCGCCTACGAGCAGTACTTC; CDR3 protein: CASSGGTLSAYEQYF
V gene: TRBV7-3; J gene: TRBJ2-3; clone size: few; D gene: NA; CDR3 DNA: TGTGCCAGCAGCTTGGGGGAACCAGATACGCAGTATTTT; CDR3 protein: CASSLGEPDTQYF
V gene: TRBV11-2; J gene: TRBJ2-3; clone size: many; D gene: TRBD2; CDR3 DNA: TGTGCCAGCAGTCCGGTCGGGAGGAGCCCAGATACGCAGTATTTT; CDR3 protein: CASSPVGRSPDTQYF
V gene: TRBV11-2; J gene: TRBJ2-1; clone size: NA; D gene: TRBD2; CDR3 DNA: TGTGCCAGCAGCTTAAGGACCCCTAGCGGGAGAGACAATGAGCAGTTCTTC; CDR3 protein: CASSLRTPSGRDNEQFF
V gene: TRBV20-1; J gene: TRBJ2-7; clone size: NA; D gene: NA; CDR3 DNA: TGCAGTGCTACCTCAGTGGGGGGAGACTACGAGCAGTACTTC; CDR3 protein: CSATSVGGDYEQYF
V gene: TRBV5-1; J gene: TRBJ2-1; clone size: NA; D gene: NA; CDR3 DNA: TGCGCCAGCAGCTTGAAATCTGCAGCCGAGCAGTTCTTC; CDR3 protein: CASSLKSAAEQFF
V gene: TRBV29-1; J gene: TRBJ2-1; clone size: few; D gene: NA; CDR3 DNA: TGCAGCGTCCTCAGCTCCTACAATGAGCAGTTCTTC; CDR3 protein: CSVLSSYNEQFF
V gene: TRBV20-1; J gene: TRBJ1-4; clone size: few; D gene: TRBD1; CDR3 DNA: TGCAGTGCTAGAACCCGGACAGGGGCTGCAACTAATGAAAAACTGTTTTTT; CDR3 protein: CSARTRTGAATNEKLFF
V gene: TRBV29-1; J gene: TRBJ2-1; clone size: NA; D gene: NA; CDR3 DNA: TGCAGCGTTCCCGAGGGGGGGGAAAGTTACAATGAGCAGTTCTTC; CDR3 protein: CSVPEGGESYNEQFF
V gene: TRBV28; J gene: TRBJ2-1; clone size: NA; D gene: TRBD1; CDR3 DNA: TGTGCCAGCCAGGGGGCCTCCTACAATGAGCAGTTCTTC; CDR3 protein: CASQGASYNEQFF
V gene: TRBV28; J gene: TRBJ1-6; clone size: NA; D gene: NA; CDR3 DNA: TGTGCCAGCCATGAATGGGTTAATTCACCCCTCCACTTT; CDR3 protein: CASHEWVNSPLHF
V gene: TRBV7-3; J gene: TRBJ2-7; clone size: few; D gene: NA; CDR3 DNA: TGTGCCAGCAGCTTAAGAGGGAGCCTCTCCTACAATGAGCAGTACTTC; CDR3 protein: CASSLRGSLSYNEQYF
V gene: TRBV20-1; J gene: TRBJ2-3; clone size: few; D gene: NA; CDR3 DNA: TGCAGTGCTGGGGCAGGGAACACAGATACGCAGTATTTT; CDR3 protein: CSAGAGNTDTQYF
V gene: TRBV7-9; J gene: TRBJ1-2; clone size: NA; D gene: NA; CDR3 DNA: TGTGCCAGCAGCGCCCCACCGGCCTCGGGATTCGATGGCTACACCTTC; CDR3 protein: CASSAPPASGFDGYTF
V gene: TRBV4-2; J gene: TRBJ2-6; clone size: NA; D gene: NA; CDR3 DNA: TGTGCCAGCAGCCAAGATAGACTGGCTGGGGCCAACGTCCTGACTTTC; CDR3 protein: CASSQDRLAGANVLTF
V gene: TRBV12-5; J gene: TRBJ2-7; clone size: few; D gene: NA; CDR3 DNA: TGTGCTAGTGGTGCCTCCCCCGGGTCGTCCTACGAGCAGTACTTC; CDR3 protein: CASGASPGSSYEQYF
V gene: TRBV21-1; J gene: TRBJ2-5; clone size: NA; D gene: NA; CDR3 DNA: TGTGCCAGCAGCAAAGAAATCGGGCCTCAAGAGACCCAGTACTTC; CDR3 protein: CASSKEIGPQETQYF
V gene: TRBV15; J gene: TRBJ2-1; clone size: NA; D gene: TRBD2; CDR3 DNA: TGTGCCACCAGCAGAGGACTAGCGGATTACAGCTCCTACAATGAGCAGTTCTTC; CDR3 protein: CATSRGLADYSSYNEQFF
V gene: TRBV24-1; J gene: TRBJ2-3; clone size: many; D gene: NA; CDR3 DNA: TGTGCCACCAGTGTGAACCAAGCTAGCACAGATACGCAGTATTTT; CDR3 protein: CATSVNQASTDTQYF
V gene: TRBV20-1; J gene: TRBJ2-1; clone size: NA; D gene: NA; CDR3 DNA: TGCAGTGCTAGAGATGGTACTAGTAAGAGGAATGAGCAGTTCTTC; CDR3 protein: CSARDGTSKRNEQFF
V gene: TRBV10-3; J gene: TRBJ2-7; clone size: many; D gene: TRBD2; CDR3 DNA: TGTGCCATCAGTGAGTCTGGCGGGAGGGTCTCCTACGAGCAGTACTTC; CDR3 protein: CAISESGGRVSYEQYF
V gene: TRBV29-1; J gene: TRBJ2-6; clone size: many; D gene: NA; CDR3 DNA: TGCAGCGTTGGCGAGGAGAGCTCTGGGGCCAACGTCCTGACTTTC; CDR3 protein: CSVGEESSGANVLTF
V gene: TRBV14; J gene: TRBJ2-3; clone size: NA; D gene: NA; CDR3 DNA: TGTGCCAGCAGCCAAGCGGTCGGGCCAGATACGCAGTATTTT; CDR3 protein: CASSQAVGPDTQYF
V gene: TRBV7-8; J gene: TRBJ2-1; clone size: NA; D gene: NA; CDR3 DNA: TGTGCCAGCAGCTTAGGAAGTGACTGGTGGATAATGGATGAGCAGTTCTTC; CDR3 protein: CASSLGSDWWIMDEQFF
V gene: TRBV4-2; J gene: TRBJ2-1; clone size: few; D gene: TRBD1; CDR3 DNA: TGTGCCAGCAGCCAAGCACCGGGACAGGGGTTGGGTGAGCAGTTCTTC; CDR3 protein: CASSQAPGQGLGEQFF
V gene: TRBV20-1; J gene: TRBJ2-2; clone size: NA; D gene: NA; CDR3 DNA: TGCAGTGCTCCCCACGGTGAGCTGTTTTTT; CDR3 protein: CSAPHGELFF
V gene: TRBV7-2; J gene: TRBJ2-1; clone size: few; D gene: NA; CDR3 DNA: TGTGCCAGCAGCAGAATTAGCAATGAGCAGTTCTTC; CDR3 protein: CASSRISNEQFF
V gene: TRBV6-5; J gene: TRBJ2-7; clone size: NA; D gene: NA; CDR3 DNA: TGTGCCAGCGGAGGTGGGGTCCGAGGCTCCGAGCAGTACTTC; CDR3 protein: CASGGGVRGSEQYF
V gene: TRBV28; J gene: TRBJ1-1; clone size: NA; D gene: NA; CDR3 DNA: TGTGCCAGCAGTTTATCGCCAGGCCGGGTGAACACTGAAGCTTTCTTT; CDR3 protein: CASSLSPGRVNTEAFF
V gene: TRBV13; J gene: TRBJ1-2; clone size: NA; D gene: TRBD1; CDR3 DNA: TGTGCCAGCAGTTCTTCCCACTCGGGACAGGGCGGCTATGGCTACACCTTC; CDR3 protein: CASSSSHSGQGGYGYTF
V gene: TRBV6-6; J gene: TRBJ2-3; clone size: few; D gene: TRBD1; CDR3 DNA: TGTGCCAGCAGTTACTTGGGACAGGGGATTTCAGATACGCAGTATTTT; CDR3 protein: CASSYLGQGISDTQYF
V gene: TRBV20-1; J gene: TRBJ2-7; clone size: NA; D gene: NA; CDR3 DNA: TGCAGTGCTAGAGTGGCGGGACCAACCTACGAGCAGTACTTC; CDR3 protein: CSARVAGPTYEQYF
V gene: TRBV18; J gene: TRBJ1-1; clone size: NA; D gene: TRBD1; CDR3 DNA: TGTGCCAGCTCACAACTCCAAACCACCGGCTTCGCAGGGGGAAACACTGAAGCTTTCTTT; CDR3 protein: CASSQLQTTGFAGGNTEAFF
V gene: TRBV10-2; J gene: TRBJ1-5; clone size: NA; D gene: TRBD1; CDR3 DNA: TGCGCCAGCAGGGACAGGGAGAATCAGCCCCAGCATTTT; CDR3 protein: CASRDRENQPQHF
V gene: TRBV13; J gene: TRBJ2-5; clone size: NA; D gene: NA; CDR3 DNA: TGTGCCAGCAGCCTCTGCCAAGAGACCCAGTACTTC; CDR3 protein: CASSLCQETQYF
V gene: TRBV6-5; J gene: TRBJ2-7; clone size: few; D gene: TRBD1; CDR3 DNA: TGTGCCAGCAGTTACACCCGCCGGGACAGGGGTTACGAGCAGTACTTC; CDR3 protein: CASSYTRRDRGYEQYF
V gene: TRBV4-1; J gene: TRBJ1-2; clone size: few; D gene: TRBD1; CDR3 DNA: TGCGCCAGCAGCCAAGAGGAAGGGACAGGGCAAGCCTATGGCTACACCTTC; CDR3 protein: CASSQEEGTGQAYGYTF
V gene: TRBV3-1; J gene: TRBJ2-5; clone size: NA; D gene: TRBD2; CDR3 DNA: TGTGCCAGCAGCCGGGGACTAGCGGCCGCGGGAGAGACCCAGTACTTC; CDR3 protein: CASSRGLAAAGETQYF
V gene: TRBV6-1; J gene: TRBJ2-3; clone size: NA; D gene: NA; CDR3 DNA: TGTGCCAGCAGTGAACCGGCGAGAGTTGGCACAGATACGCAGTATTTT; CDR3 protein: CASSEPARVGTDTQYF
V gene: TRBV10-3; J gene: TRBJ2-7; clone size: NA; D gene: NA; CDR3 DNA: TGTGCCATCAGTGAGTCCGGACAGCGCTACGAGCAGTACTTC; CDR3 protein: CAISESGQRYEQYF
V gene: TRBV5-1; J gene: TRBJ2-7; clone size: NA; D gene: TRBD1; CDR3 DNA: TGCGCCAGCAGCTTGGATGGACAGGGCTTAACCTACGAGCAGTACTTC; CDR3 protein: CASSLDGQGLTYEQYF
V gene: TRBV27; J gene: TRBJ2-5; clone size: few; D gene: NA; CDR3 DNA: TGTGCCAGCAGTCCCGATGGCGAATGGGAGACCCAGTACTTC; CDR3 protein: CASSPDGEWETQYF
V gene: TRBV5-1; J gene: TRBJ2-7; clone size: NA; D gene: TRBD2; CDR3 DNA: TGCGCCAGCAGCGATCCCCCTAGCGGGGGTTACGAGCAGTACTTC; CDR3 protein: CASSDPPSGGYEQYF
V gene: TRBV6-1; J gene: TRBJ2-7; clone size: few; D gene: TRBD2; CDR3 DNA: TGTGCCAGCAGTGAGAATAGCGGGACGAACTACGAGCAGTACTTC; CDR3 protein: CASSENSGTNYEQYF
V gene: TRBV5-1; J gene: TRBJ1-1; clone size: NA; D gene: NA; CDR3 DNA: TGCGCCAGCAGCTGGGTAGGGGAAACTGAAGCTTTCTTT; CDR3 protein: CASSWVGETEAFF
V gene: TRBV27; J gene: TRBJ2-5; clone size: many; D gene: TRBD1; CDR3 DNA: TGTGCCAGCAGTTCTTACGGGACAGATCGGGAGACCCAGTACTTC; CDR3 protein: CASSSYGTDRETQYF
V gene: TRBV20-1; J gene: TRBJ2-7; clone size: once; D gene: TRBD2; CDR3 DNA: TGCAGTCCTAGGGAGGCAGCGGGAGACAATGAGCAGTACTTC; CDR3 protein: CSPREAAGDNEQYF
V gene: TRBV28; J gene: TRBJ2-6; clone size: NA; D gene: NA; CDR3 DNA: TGTGCCAGCAGTTTAGGAGGGTGTGAATTTTCTGGGGCCAACGTCCTGACTTTC; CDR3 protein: CASSLGGCEFSGANVLTF
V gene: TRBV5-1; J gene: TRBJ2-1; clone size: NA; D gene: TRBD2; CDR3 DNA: TGCGCCAGCAGCTTAGCGGGGCCTAACCACAATGAGCAGTTCTTC; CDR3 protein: CASSLAGPNHNEQFF
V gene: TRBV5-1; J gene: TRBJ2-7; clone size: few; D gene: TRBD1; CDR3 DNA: TGCGCCAGCAGCCCGGAGACAGGGGGCTACGAGCAGTACTTC; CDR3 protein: CASSPETGGYEQYF